The 15 T cell receptor beta chains below were found in one sample sequenced in a study of blood T cell repertoires in COVID-19. Produced via immunoSEQ multiplex PCR; TCRdb's table is partial and in-frame only. The sample shows roughly 330,000 clones, 70% to 90% of them seen only once. The specimen sequenced was peripheral blood. These receptors were collected from a woman aged 50 to 60 with active or convalescent COVID-19.

This clone was counted a single time. V usage is TRBV3-1 (or the pseudogene TRBV3-2) and J usage is TRBJ2-3; weak D call: TRBD2 (6 bases). The CDR3 loop spans 17 amino acids. Germline assignment: CDR1 LGHDT and CDR2 YNNKEL (reference sequence). The V end lost 4 bases, the J end lost 2 bases, and 19 bases lay between the germline ends. The CDR3 loop is CASSRGDSTGDTDTQYF. The CDR3 DNA is TGTGCCAGCAGCCGCGGGGACTCGACTGGAGACACAGATACGCAGTATTTT.

The chain carries TRBV11-2 and TRBJ2-7; D remains ambiguous. The V end was cut by 3 bases, the J end by 3 bases, with 6 bases between. CDR3 size: 12 residues. The V gene's germline CDR1 is SGHAT and CDR2 FQNNGV. As DNA, the CDR3 is TGTGCCAGCAGCTTGTCTATCTACGAGCAGTACTTC. Translation gives CASSLSIYEQYF.

The genes are TRBV3-1 (or the pseudogene TRBV3-2) and TRBJ2-7; D remains ambiguous. The CDR3 sequence is 12 residues long. V was trimmed by 0 bases and J by 6 bases, leaving 6 bases between them. CDR1 and CDR2 from the germline V gene are LGHDT and YNNKEL (reference sequence). In nucleotides, the CDR3 is TGTGCCAGCAGCCAAGAGGTCGGCGAGCAGTACTTC. Translating gives CASSQEVGEQYF.

The J gene is TRBJ2-7, the V gene TRBV18, with D possibly TRBD1 on 6 matching bases. There are 13 residues in the CDR3. The germline gives CDR1 KGHSH, CDR2 LQKENI. The ends were cut back, 5 bases at V and 5 bases at J, with 13 bases in the middle. The CDR3 coding sequence is TGTGCCAGCTCAGGTCCAGGGGACAACGAGCAGTACTTC. It translates to CASSGPGDNEQYF.

The rearrangement joins TRBV28 to TRBJ1-2; TRBD1 aligns across 9 bases. J gave up 3 bases and V 5 bases, and 7 bases lay outside the gene matches. From germline, CDR1 is MDHEN and CDR2 SYDVKM. The CDR3 spans 15 residues. CDR3 coding DNA: TGTGCCAGCAGTAACTCCGGGACAGGGTACTATGGCTACACCTTC. It specifies CASSNSGTGYYGYTF.

The chain uses TRBV3-1 (or the pseudogene TRBV3-2) and TRBJ2-6; 8 bases agree with TRBD1. Germline CDR1 is LGHDT and CDR2 is YNNKEL (reference sequence). CDR3 length: 20 residues. V was pared by 0 bases and J by 2 bases, with 12 bases of the junction left unmatched. The CDR3 sequence: CASSQDLSNRGFAGANVLTF. The DNA for the CDR3 is TGTGCCAGCAGCCAAGATCTTTCGAACAGGGGGTTCGCTGGGGCCAACGTCCTGACTTTC.

The V call is TRBV5-1, the J call TRBJ1-2, with TRBD1 as a possible D gene (5 bases). The CDR3 is 15 residues long. Trimming took off 0 bases at V and 4 bases at J, with 13 bases between the two ends. CDR1 and CDR2 from the germline V gene are SGHRS and YFSETQ. For the CDR3, the DNA is TGCGCCAGCAGCTTGGATCGGGGGATCGTCTATGGCTACACCTTC. Amino acids: CASSLDRGIVYGYTF.

This sequence joins TRBV6-5 and TRBJ1-2; 7 bases align to TRBD1. The CDR3 has 13 amino acids. J was trimmed by 5 bases and V by 8 bases; bases with no gene match: 8. CDR1 and CDR2 from the germline V gene are MNHEY and SVGAGI. CDR3 nucleotides: TGTGCCAGCGGAGGGGGCGCGGGGTATGGCTACACCTTC. Translation: CASGGGAGYGYTF.

This rearrangement joins TRBV11-2 to TRBJ1-4, with D possibly TRBD1 on 6 matching bases. The CDR3 is 15 amino acids. Trimming removed 6 bases at V and 7 bases at J, with 18 bases between. Germline CDR1 and CDR2: SGHAT and FQNNGV. CDR3 amino acids: CASRNSQGPGEKLFF. CDR3 DNA: TGTGCCAGCAGAAACTCACAGGGCCCGGGTGAAAAACTGTTTTTT.

A remark on this clone: This same CDR3 is encoded by further DNA sequences in the sample. This chain links TRBV4-3 with TRBJ1-5; weak D call: TRBD1 (5 bases). The germline V gene has CDR1 LGHNA and CDR2 YSLEER. V gave up 0 bases and J gave up 4 bases, with 10 bases separating them. CDR3 length equals 15 residues. CDR3 sequence reads: CASSQDWGGNQPQHF. The CDR3 DNA sequence: TGCGCCAGCAGCCAAGATTGGGGGGGAAATCAGCCCCAGCATTTT.

This clone was seen just once. The J gene is TRBJ2-1, the V gene TRBV7-8; D gene ambiguous. Trimming stripped 4 bases from V and 8 bases from J, with 6 bases between. CDR1 SGHVS and CDR2 FQNEAQ come from the germline V gene. The CDR3 contains 11 residues. The CDR3 DNA is TGTGCCAGCAGCTCCCTCGATGAGCAGTTCTTC. Translation gives CASSSLDEQFF.

The V and J genes are TRBV29-1 and TRBJ2-4; D might be TRBD2 (6 bases). The V gene's germline CDR1 is SQVTM and CDR2 ANQGSEA. This CDR3 is 16 amino acids long. Trimming left V 6 bases short and J 3 bases short, with 21 bases between. The CDR3 loop is CSVRPSMRGGKNIQYF. The DNA of the CDR3 is TGCAGCGTACGACCGTCGATGCGGGGTGGCAAAAACATTCAGTACTTC.

The chain links TRBV11-2 to TRBJ1-5; tentatively, D is TRBD1 (5 bases). The germline V gene encodes CDR1 SGHAT and CDR2 FQNNGV. The CDR3 totals 14 residues. The V and J ends lost 4 bases and 2 bases respectively, with 9 bases between them. The CDR3 sequence is CASSWGWGNQPQHF. CDR3 nucleotides: TGTGCCAGCAGCTGGGGCTGGGGCAATCAGCCCCAGCATTTT.

The genes are TRBV10-3 and TRBJ2-2; D may be TRBD2 (6 bases). The CDR3 contains 15 residues. Trimming removed 6 bases from V and 4 bases from J, with 15 bases in between. Germline V gene data show CDR1 as ENHRY and CDR2 as SYGVKD. CDR3 coding DNA: TGTGCCATCAGCTTAGGCGGGATAGGCACCGGGGAGCTGTTTTTT. Encoded protein: CAISLGGIGTGELFF.

The CDR3: CAISETSGRPEGQYF. CDR3 in DNA: TGTGCCATCAGTGAAACTAGCGGGAGGCCCGAGGGGCAGTATTTT. The genes are TRBV10-3 and TRBJ2-3, with 12 bases identical to TRBD2. Germline V gene lookup returns CDR1 ENHRY and CDR2 SYGVKD. V dropped 3 bases and J dropped 11; count of bases not matched to a gene: 9. The CDR3 extends over 15 amino acids.